Following are 26 T cell receptor beta chains from one sample sequenced in a study of T-cell memory formation after mild COVID-19. Via MiXCR, TCRdb re-called the 5' RACE reads, giving one row per CDR3 protein. In the table there are 550,000 to 600,000 distinct CDR3 sequences, about a fifth of which are singletons. The source material was PBMCs or a T cell subset sorted from them (not recorded which). These TCRs come from an adult woman who had mild COVID-19 (a few samples of this study predate the infection). Cell type and time point are not known.

This clonotype was counted only a few times. The CDR3 DNA reads TGTGCCAGCAGTTTAGTGCTGGGGATTCAAGAGACCCAGTACTTC. Its translation is CASSLVLGIQETQYF. This chain connects TRBV12-3 or TRBV12-4 to TRBJ2-5, with D uncertain. The CDR3 is made up of 15 amino acids. V was cut by 1 base and J by 2 bases, with 11 bases left in between.

The rearrangement uses TRBV24-1 and TRBJ2-3; 8 bases agree with TRBD1. The ends lost 5 bases at V and 1 base at J; junction bases unmatched: 1. This CDR3 is built from 14 residues. Per germline, CDR1 KGHDR and CDR2 SFDVKD. CDR3 bases: TGTGCCACCAGTGCGACAGGGGGCACAGATACGCAGTATTTT. It is translated as CATSATGGTDTQYF.

This clonotype was found a few times. This chain joins TRBV3-1 and TRBJ2-3, with D tentatively TRBD1 (6 bases). There are 15 residues in the CDR3. V shed 4 bases and J shed 4 bases, with 15 bases lying between them. The V gene's germline CDR1 is LGHDT and CDR2 YNNKEL (reference sequence). CDR3 protein: CASSPGTKKSDTQYF. The DNA of the CDR3 is TGTGCCAGCAGCCCTGGGACAAAAAAGTCAGATACGCAGTATTTT.

This clonotype was detected only a few times. This chain links TRBV3-1 with TRBJ2-7; 9 nucleotides align to TRBD2. Germline V lookup: CDR1 LGHDT, CDR2 YNNKEL (reference sequence). With V trimmed by 4 bases and J by 4 bases, 14 bases remained unmatched. CDR3 length: 17 amino acids. The CDR3 DNA follows: TGTGCCAGCAGCCGGGCCGATCTAGCGGGATTTAATTACGAGCAGTACTTC. This encodes CASSRADLAGFNYEQYF.

The table lists this clonotype with a few counts. The genes are TRBV20-1 and TRBJ2-5; tentatively, D is TRBD1 or TRBD2 (5 bases each). Germline loops: CDR1 DFQATT, CDR2 SNEGSKA (reference sequence). Trimming left V 4 bases short and J 2 bases short, with 11 bases between. The CDR3 totals 13 residues. CDR3: CSATGTAQETQYF. CDR3 DNA sequence: TGCAGTGCTACAGGGACGGCACAAGAGACCCAGTACTTC.

This clonotype has a handful of counts. The V call is TRBV12-3 or TRBV12-4, the J call TRBJ2-1; 7 bases align to TRBD1. V lost 2 bases, J lost 2 bases, and 3 bases stayed unmatched. This CDR3 spans 15 amino acids. The DNA of the CDR3 is TGTGCCAGCAGTTTACGACAGGGCCCCTACAATGAGCAGTTCTTC. Translated: CASSLRQGPYNEQFF.

This clonotype was detected a few times. The chain couples TRBV6-2 or TRBV6-3 to TRBJ2-3; D unresolved. V was clipped by 0 bases and J by 11 bases, with 15 bases between them. The germline gives CDR1 MNHEY, CDR2 SVGEGT. The CDR3 is 14 residues long. The CDR3 loop is CASSYSGGSGRQYF. Written as DNA, the CDR3 is TGTGCCAGCAGTTACTCCGGTGGCTCCGGAAGGCAGTATTTT.

This chain uses TRBV30 with TRBJ2-5; no reliable D call. Germline V lookup: CDR1 GTSNPN, CDR2 SVGIG (reference sequence). This CDR3 comprises 13 residues. The V end lost 1 base, the J end lost 2 bases, and 8 bases lay between the germline ends. The CDR3 is CAWSATWQETQYF. Here the CDR3 DNA reads TGTGCCTGGAGTGCAACTTGGCAAGAGACCCAGTACTTC.

The chain uses TRBV29-1 and TRBJ1-1, with D unresolved. Germline V CDR1 and CDR2: SQVTM, ANQGSEA. V gave up 0 bases and J gave up 10 bases, with 18 bases separating them. There are 14 residues in the CDR3. CDR3 bases: TGCAGCGTTGAAGACGGAGGACCGCTGGTTTTAGCTTTCTTT. Protein: CSVEDGGPLVLAFF.

This clonotype was observed a handful of times. The gene calls are TRBV5-1 and TRBJ2-1; 7 bases match TRBD2. This CDR3 comprises 16 residues. The germline V gene has CDR1 SGHRS and CDR2 YFSETQ. J was trimmed by 3 bases and V by 8 bases; bases with no gene match: 14. CDR3 coding DNA: TGCGCCAGTCATCCGGAGGCGGGGGAGCTCTACAATGAGCAGTTCTTC. Translation gives CASHPEAGELYNEQFF.

This clonotype showed up just a few times. The V call is TRBV12-3 or TRBV12-4, the J call TRBJ2-7; 10 nucleotides line up with TRBD1. CDR3 length equals 15 residues. With V trimmed by 6 bases and J by 5 bases, 10 bases remained unmatched. This CDR3 reads CASRMGGTGVHEQYF. DNA of the CDR3: TGTGCCAGCAGAATGGGAGGGACAGGGGTCCACGAGCAGTACTTC.

This clonotype occurred a few times. The chain uses TRBV7-3 and TRBJ1-2; D gene uncertain. The V and J ends lost 4 bases and 7 bases respectively, with 13 bases between them. This CDR3 contains 13 residues. CDR1 SGHTA and CDR2 FQGTGA come from the germline V gene. In DNA form, the CDR3 reads TGTGCCAGCAGCTCCGGATATTTGGGTGGCTACACCTTC. As protein: CASSSGYLGGYTF.

This clonotype was seen more than once but under ten times. The CDR3 bases are TGTGCCACGCAGGGAATGGGTGATCAGCCCCAGCATTTT. Amino acids: CATQGMGDQPQHF. V is TRBV10-3 and J is TRBJ1-5; perhaps TRBD1 as D (5 bases). The V end lost 10 bases, the J end lost 5 bases, and 15 bases lay between the germline ends. Germline CDR1 and CDR2: ENHRY and SYGVKD. The CDR3 loop spans 13 amino acids.

This clonotype was observed at least ten times. V and J are TRBV7-2 and TRBJ1-1; a possible D gene is TRBD1 (6 bases). The germline V and J ends were trimmed by 6 bases and 3 bases, with 11 bases remaining between them. CDR1 and CDR2 from the germline V gene are SGHTA and FQGNSA. The CDR3 runs to 13 residues. CDR3 residues: CASSLQGYTEAFF. The CDR3 coding sequence is TGTGCCAGCAGTTTACAGGGTTACACTGAAGCTTTCTTT.

This clonotype was counted between two and nine times. V usage is TRBV6-6 and J usage is TRBJ2-6; 8 bases align to TRBD1. Germline-derived CDR1 and CDR2 are MNHNY and SVGAGI (reference sequence). The V segment lost 5 bases and the J segment 13 bases; nucleotides outside the gene matches: 7. This CDR3 region has 13 residues. CDR3 in amino acids: CASSNGQGGVLTF. The CDR3 region has the DNA TGTGCCAGCAGTAACGGACAGGGTGGTGTCCTGACTTTC.

This clonotype came up a few times. V and J are TRBV12-3 or TRBV12-4 and TRBJ1-5, with D perhaps matching TRBD1 (6 bases). Trimming left V 4 bases short and J 5 bases short, with 9 bases between. The CDR3 spans 13 residues. Here the CDR3 DNA reads TGTGCCAGCAGTTACAGGGTTTATCAGCCCCAGCATTTT. Translation gives CASSYRVYQPQHF.

The genes are TRBV5-1 and TRBJ2-1, with 11 bases matching TRBD2. The germline CDR1 and CDR2 sequences are SGHRS and YFSETQ. The length of the CDR3 is 14 residues. V was clipped by 4 bases and J by 8 bases; unmatched bases: 5. The CDR3 region is CASSDSGGADEQFF. CDR3 nucleotide sequence: TGCGCCAGCAGCGATAGCGGGGGGGCAGATGAGCAGTTCTTC.

The chain combines TRBV7-6 with TRBJ2-7; TRBD1 matches at 9 bases. V was pared by 5 bases and J by 5 bases, with 4 bases of the junction left unmatched. Germline V gives CDR1 SGHVS, CDR2 FNYEAQ. The CDR3 has 13 amino acids. The CDR3 sequence is CASSPTGGDEQYF. The CDR3 DNA reads as TGTGCCAGCAGCCCCACAGGGGGCGACGAGCAGTACTTC.

In DNA, the CDR3 is TGTGCCAGCAGAGACGACAGACCCTATGGCTACACCTTC. Its protein is CASRDDRPYGYTF. The chain combines TRBV7-9 with TRBJ1-2; the D gene is possibly TRBD1 (5 bases). The germline V gene encodes CDR1 SEHNR and CDR2 FQNEAQ (reference sequence). This CDR3 region has 13 residues. The germline V and J ends were trimmed by 6 bases and 4 bases, with 12 bases remaining between them.

This rearrangement joins TRBV20-1 to TRBJ2-3, with TRBD2 matching 9 bases. J lost 4 bases, V lost 1 base, and 6 bases had no gene match. Germline CDR1 is DFQATT and CDR2 is SNEGSKA (reference sequence). This CDR3 is built from 15 residues. The DNA of the CDR3 is TGCAGTGCTAGAGGCGGGAGGGCCTCGGCAGATACGCAGTATTTT. It yields the protein CSARGGRASADTQYF.

This clonotype was seen a handful of times. This chain links TRBV20-1 with TRBJ1-1, with D perhaps TRBD1 (5 bases). CDR3 length equals 14 residues. The ends were cut back, 3 bases at V and 6 bases at J, with 17 bases in the middle. The germline gives CDR1 DFQATT, CDR2 SNEGSKA (reference sequence). The DNA for the CDR3 is TGCAGTGCTAGGGCGGGGACTGACGATCCTGAAGCTTTCTTT. Protein: CSARAGTDDPEAFF.

This clonotype was observed at least ten times. This chain joins TRBV7-9 and TRBJ2-2, with 7 bases lining up with TRBD2. The CDR3 totals 15 residues. Germline CDR1 reads SEHNR; CDR2 reads FQNEAQ (reference sequence). With 3 bases clipped from V and 4 bases from J, the junction kept 5 bases outside the gene matches. CDR3 sequence (DNA): TGTGCCAGCAGCTTCCGCGGGAGAAGCACCGGGGAGCTGTTTTTT. Its protein product is CASSFRGRSTGELFF.

V gene TRBV13 combines with J gene TRBJ1-2, with TRBD1 matching over 9 bases. CDR3 length: 16 residues. CDR1 and CDR2 (germline): PRHDT, FYEKMQ (reference sequence). V was pared by 4 bases and J by 3 bases, with 9 bases of the junction left unmatched. For the CDR3, the DNA is TGTGCCAGCAGCTCTCAAACCGGGACAGGGCACTATGGCTACACCTTC. Amino acids: CASSSQTGTGHYGYTF. The whole variable domain, remainder taken from reference TRBV13 and TRBJ1-2, is AAGVIQSPRHLIKEKRETATLKCYPIPRHDTVYWYQQGPGQDPQFLISFYEKMQSDKGSIPDRFSAQQFSDYHSELNMSSLELGDSALYFCASSSQTGTGHYGYTFGSGTRLTVV.

This chain links TRBV29-1 with TRBJ1-2; D is possibly TRBD1 (5 bases). In germline, CDR1 is SQVTM, CDR2 ANQGSEA. Trimming removed 1 base from V and 5 bases from J, with 17 bases in between. This CDR3 contains 15 residues. DNA of the CDR3: TGCAGCGTTGAAGGGCTGCGGGCGGACACGTATGGCTACACCTTC. Its protein is CSVEGLRADTYGYTF.

This clonotype was counted a few times. This rearrangement joins TRBV15 to TRBJ1-5; D not resolved. This CDR3 is built from 16 residues. Per germline, CDR1 LNHNV and CDR2 YYDKDF (reference sequence). V dropped 0 bases and J dropped 3 bases, with 12 bases sitting between them. The CDR3 bases are TGTGCCACCAGCAGAGATAATTGGCTGAACAATCAGCCCCAGCATTTT. Protein: CATSRDNWLNNQPQHF.

The chain is built from TRBV7-9 and TRBJ2-7; the D is unclear. CDR1 is SEHNR and CDR2 is FQNEAQ in the germline V gene (reference sequence). The CDR3 runs to 12 residues. Trimming cost V 5 bases and J 7 bases, with 12 bases left between them. In nucleotides, the CDR3 is TGTGCCAGCAGCCTCAGTGTGTTGGAGCAGTACTTC. Translating gives CASSLSVLEQYF. The full variable domain, its missing parts supplied by reference TRBV7-9 and TRBJ2-7, is DTGVSQNPRHKITKRGQNVTFRCDPISEHNRLYWYRQTLGQGPEFLTYFQNEAQLEKSRLLSDRFSAERPKGSFSTLEIQRTEQGDSAMYLCASSLSVLEQYFGPGTRLTVT.